The next 21 T cell receptor beta chains were all read from a single sample in a study of cytomegalovirus exposure and HLA in healthy donors. This PCR relied on a set of 60 Vbeta primers and 13 Jbeta primers. Some clones are missing from TCRdb's copy, which holds only in-frame ones; the method was immunoSEQ multiplex PCR. Of some 88,000 clones in the sample, roughly 71% were seen once. The sequenced sample consisted of PBMCs. The receptors shown here come from a woman under 30 in good health and CMV-seropositive.

Only one count was recorded for this clone. This CDR3 reads CASSLTGGSAVGNTEAFF. For the CDR3, the DNA is TGTGCCAGCAGCCTCACAGGGGGCAGCGCCGTTGGGAACACTGAAGCTTTCTTT. The chain recombines TRBV11-2 with TRBJ1-1, with 9 nucleotides matching TRBD1. The V gene's germline CDR1 is SGHAT and CDR2 FQNNGV. Unmatched junction bases numbered 14, after V lost 5 bases and J lost 1 base. The CDR3 is 18 amino acids. Drawing the rest from reference TRBV11-2 and TRBJ1-1, the complete variable domain is EAGVAQSPRYKIIEKRQSVAFWCNPISGHATLYWYQQILGQGPKLLIQFQNNGVVDDSQLPKDRFSAERLKGVDSTLKIQPAKLEDSAVYLCASSLTGGSAVGNTEAFFGQGTRLTVV.

The rearrangement uses TRBV6-6 and TRBJ1-2; TRBD1 is a possible D gene (6 bases). Trimming shortened V by 5 bases and J by 4 bases, and 17 bases separated the two germline ends. CDR3 length equals 15 residues. CDR1 and CDR2 (germline): MNHNY, SVGAGI (reference sequence). CDR3 bases: TGTGCCAGCAGTGAGACGCGGGGGCCCGTCTATGGCTACACCTTC. This sequence encodes CASSETRGPVYGYTF.

The V call is TRBV28, the J call TRBJ2-1, with 10 bases fitting TRBD2. V was pared by 3 bases and J by 5 bases, with 13 bases of the junction left unmatched. Germline CDR1 reads MDHEN; CDR2 reads SYDVKM. CDR3 size: 18 residues. CDR3 region: CASSFPPGLAVPDNEQFF. The CDR3 DNA reads TGTGCCAGCAGTTTCCCCCCCGGACTAGCGGTTCCTGACAATGAGCAGTTCTTC.

The rearrangement uses TRBV15 and TRBJ2-1; 8 nucleotides align to TRBD2. Germline V lookup: CDR1 LNHNV, CDR2 YYDKDF (reference sequence). This CDR3 region has 16 residues. Losses at the gene ends were 0 bases for V and 8 bases for J; bases not matched to a gene: 9. The CDR3, as DNA: TGTGCCACCAGCAGAGAGGGCGGGAGGCCGGTTGATGAGCAGTTCTTC. As protein: CATSREGGRPVDEQFF.

The chain couples TRBV9 to TRBJ2-1; perhaps TRBD1 as D (6 bases). This CDR3 region has 13 residues. Germline CDR1 is SGDLS and CDR2 is YYNGEE. V was shortened by 4 bases and J by 4 bases, with 9 bases between the two germline ends. CDR3 bases: TGTGCCAGCAGCAGTGGACAGTACAATGAGCAGTTCTTC. It translates to CASSSGQYNEQFF.

This clone has only a few counts. The chain combines TRBV7-9 with TRBJ2-3; 8 nucleotides agree with TRBD2. CDR3 length: 17 residues. CDR1 and CDR2 from the germline V gene are SEHNR and FQNEAQ (reference sequence). V trimming: 5 bases; J trimming: 5 bases; junction bases outside the gene matches: 15. DNA of the CDR3: TGTGCCAGCAGCCTCCTTGCTAGCGGGTCCGGGGGAGATACGCAGTATTTT. The encoded protein is CASSLLASGSGGDTQYF.

J is TRBJ2-7 and V is TRBV10-3; 10 nucleotides align to TRBD2. The V gene's germline CDR1 is ENHRY and CDR2 SYGVKD. The CDR3 contains 13 residues. The junction had 5 bases not matched to a gene; V was cut back by 7 bases and J by 5 bases. The CDR3 is CAINRLAGDEQYF. DNA for the CDR3: TGTGCCATCAACCGCCTAGCGGGGGACGAGCAGTACTTC.

This chain connects TRBV5-4 to TRBJ1-1; D is possibly TRBD1 (6 bases). This CDR3 has 16 amino acids. Trimming stripped 0 bases from V and 5 bases from J, with 17 bases between. CDR1 SGHNT and CDR2 YYREEE come from the germline V gene (reference sequence). CDR3 DNA sequence: TGTGCCAGCAGCTTGGGCGGGGGGCGGGCGGGAACTGAAGCTTTCTTT. Translated: CASSLGGGRAGTEAFF.

The V gene is TRBV4-3, the J gene TRBJ2-1, with TRBD1 matching 8 bases. Germline V gene lookup returns CDR1 LGHNA and CDR2 YSLEER. CDR3 length: 15 amino acids. The junction had 8 bases not matched to a gene; V was cut back by 5 bases and J by 5 bases. The CDR3 spells CASSNRDRKNNEQFF. In DNA form, the CDR3 reads TGCGCCAGCAGCAACCGGGACAGGAAGAACAATGAGCAGTTCTTC.

The chain is built from TRBV7-2 and TRBJ2-7; D gene unclear. The V and J ends lost 1 base and 1 base respectively, with 5 bases between them. CDR1 is SGHTA, CDR2 FQGNSA, per germline. CDR3 length equals 13 residues. The CDR3 spells CASSLVMSYEQYF. The DNA of the CDR3 is TGTGCCAGCAGCTTAGTTATGTCCTACGAGCAGTACTTC.

A single count supports this clone. The chain combines TRBV30 with TRBJ2-5, with 7 positions matching TRBD2. CDR3 length: 16 amino acids. Germline CDR1 and CDR2: GTSNPN and SVGIG (reference sequence). J gave up 5 bases and V 7 bases, and 19 bases lay outside the gene matches. The CDR3 region is CASDSRGGPSWETQYF. In DNA form, the CDR3 reads TGTGCCTCCGATTCGAGGGGAGGGCCGTCATGGGAGACCCAGTACTTC.

This chain links TRBV9 with TRBJ1-1, with TRBD1 matching 7 bases. This CDR3 is built from 16 residues. CDR1 is SGDLS, CDR2 YYNGEE, per germline. V lost 4 bases to trimming and J lost 7 bases; unmatched junction nucleotides: 16. DNA of the CDR3: TGTGCCAGCAGCCCGAATTTGATAGGGGGCGTCGGTGAAGCTTTCTTT. Its translation: CASSPNLIGGVGEAFF.

This clone turned up a few times. The gene calls are TRBV4-1 and TRBJ1-2; D is perhaps TRBD1 (5 bases). From germline, CDR1 is MGHRA and CDR2 YSYEKL. This CDR3 is 13 amino acids long. Trimming pared 0 bases from V and 10 bases from J, leaving 12 bases between. CDR3 in amino acids: CASSQEGHLDYTF. DNA for the CDR3: TGCGCCAGCAGCCAAGAAGGACATTTGGACTACACCTTC.

This clone has just one count. The V and J genes are TRBV5-1 and TRBJ2-1; TRBD1 is a possible D gene (6 bases). The CDR3 spans 13 residues. Germline values: CDR1 SGHRS, CDR2 YFSETQ. Trimming took 6 bases from V and 5 from J, leaving 12 bases between them. The CDR3 DNA sequence: TGCGCCAGCAACTGGGACATGAACAATGAGCAGTTCTTC. Amino acids: CASNWDMNNEQFF.

This rearrangement joins TRBV5-1 to TRBJ2-7; TRBD2 might be the D (6 bases). The CDR3 is made up of 16 amino acids. The V gene's germline CDR1 is SGHRS and CDR2 YFSETQ. Trimming removed 6 bases from V and 3 bases from J, with 22 bases in between. The CDR3 nucleotides read TGCGCCAGCACCAGTATCCCGGGACGGGGGAACTACGAGCAGTACTTC. Encoded protein: CASTSIPGRGNYEQYF.

V and J are TRBV7-9 and TRBJ2-5, with 14 bases lining up with TRBD2. This CDR3 spans 15 amino acids. J was trimmed by 5 bases and V by 1 base; bases with no gene match: 0. CDR1 SEHNR and CDR2 FQNEAQ come from the germline V gene (reference sequence). The CDR3 protein is CASSLGLAGGETQYF. DNA for the CDR3: TGTGCCAGCAGCTTAGGACTAGCGGGAGGGGAGACCCAGTACTTC.

The rearrangement joins TRBV5-8 to TRBJ2-7; 9 positions agree with TRBD1. V gave up 0 bases and J gave up 3 bases; unmatched junction bases: 4. The CDR3 is 15 amino acids. In germline, CDR1 is SGHTS, CDR2 YDEGEE. DNA of the CDR3: TGTGCCAGCAGCTTGGGGGACAGGGATGTCTACGAGCAGTACTTC. It translates to CASSLGDRDVYEQYF.

The J gene is TRBJ2-7, the V gene TRBV7-8; D possibly corresponds to TRBD1 (5 bases). V shed 1 base and J shed 5 bases, with 9 bases lying between them. There are 13 residues in the CDR3. Germline CDR1 and CDR2: SGHVS and FQNEAQ. The CDR3 region is CASSLDRGNEQYF. The CDR3, as DNA: TGTGCCAGCAGCTTAGATAGGGGAAACGAGCAGTACTTC.

This clone was found a few times. This sequence joins TRBV7-2 and TRBJ2-7; D may be TRBD1 (6 bases). V was trimmed by 2 bases and J by 0 bases, leaving 11 bases between them. The germline CDR1 and CDR2 sequences are SGHTA and FQGNSA. The CDR3 consists of 15 residues. CDR3 coding DNA: TGTGCCAGCAGCTTATACGGGACACGCTCCTACGAGCAGTACTTC. Protein: CASSLYGTRSYEQYF.

This clone occurred a few times. The rearrangement links TRBV4-1 to TRBJ2-1; D is possibly TRBD2 (6 bases). The CDR3 spans 15 residues. Between the trimmed V and J ends, which lost 1 base and 6 bases, there was a span of 13 bases. Germline-derived CDR1 and CDR2 are MGHRA and YSYEKL. The CDR3, as DNA: TGCGCCAGCAGCCAAGGGGCGGGGCTTCGCAATGAGCAGTTCTTC. This gives the protein CASSQGAGLRNEQFF.

Of note for this clone: Other DNA variants within this sample encode the same CDR3. The V gene is TRBV19, the J gene TRBJ1-2, with D possibly TRBD1 on 5 matching bases. This CDR3 region has 12 residues. Trimming removed 1 base at V and 8 bases at J, with 8 bases between. CDR1 LNHDA and CDR2 SQIVND come from the germline V gene (reference sequence). Written as DNA, the CDR3 is TGTGCCAGTAGTATAGTTCAGGGCGGCTACACCTTC. This sequence encodes CASSIVQGGYTF.